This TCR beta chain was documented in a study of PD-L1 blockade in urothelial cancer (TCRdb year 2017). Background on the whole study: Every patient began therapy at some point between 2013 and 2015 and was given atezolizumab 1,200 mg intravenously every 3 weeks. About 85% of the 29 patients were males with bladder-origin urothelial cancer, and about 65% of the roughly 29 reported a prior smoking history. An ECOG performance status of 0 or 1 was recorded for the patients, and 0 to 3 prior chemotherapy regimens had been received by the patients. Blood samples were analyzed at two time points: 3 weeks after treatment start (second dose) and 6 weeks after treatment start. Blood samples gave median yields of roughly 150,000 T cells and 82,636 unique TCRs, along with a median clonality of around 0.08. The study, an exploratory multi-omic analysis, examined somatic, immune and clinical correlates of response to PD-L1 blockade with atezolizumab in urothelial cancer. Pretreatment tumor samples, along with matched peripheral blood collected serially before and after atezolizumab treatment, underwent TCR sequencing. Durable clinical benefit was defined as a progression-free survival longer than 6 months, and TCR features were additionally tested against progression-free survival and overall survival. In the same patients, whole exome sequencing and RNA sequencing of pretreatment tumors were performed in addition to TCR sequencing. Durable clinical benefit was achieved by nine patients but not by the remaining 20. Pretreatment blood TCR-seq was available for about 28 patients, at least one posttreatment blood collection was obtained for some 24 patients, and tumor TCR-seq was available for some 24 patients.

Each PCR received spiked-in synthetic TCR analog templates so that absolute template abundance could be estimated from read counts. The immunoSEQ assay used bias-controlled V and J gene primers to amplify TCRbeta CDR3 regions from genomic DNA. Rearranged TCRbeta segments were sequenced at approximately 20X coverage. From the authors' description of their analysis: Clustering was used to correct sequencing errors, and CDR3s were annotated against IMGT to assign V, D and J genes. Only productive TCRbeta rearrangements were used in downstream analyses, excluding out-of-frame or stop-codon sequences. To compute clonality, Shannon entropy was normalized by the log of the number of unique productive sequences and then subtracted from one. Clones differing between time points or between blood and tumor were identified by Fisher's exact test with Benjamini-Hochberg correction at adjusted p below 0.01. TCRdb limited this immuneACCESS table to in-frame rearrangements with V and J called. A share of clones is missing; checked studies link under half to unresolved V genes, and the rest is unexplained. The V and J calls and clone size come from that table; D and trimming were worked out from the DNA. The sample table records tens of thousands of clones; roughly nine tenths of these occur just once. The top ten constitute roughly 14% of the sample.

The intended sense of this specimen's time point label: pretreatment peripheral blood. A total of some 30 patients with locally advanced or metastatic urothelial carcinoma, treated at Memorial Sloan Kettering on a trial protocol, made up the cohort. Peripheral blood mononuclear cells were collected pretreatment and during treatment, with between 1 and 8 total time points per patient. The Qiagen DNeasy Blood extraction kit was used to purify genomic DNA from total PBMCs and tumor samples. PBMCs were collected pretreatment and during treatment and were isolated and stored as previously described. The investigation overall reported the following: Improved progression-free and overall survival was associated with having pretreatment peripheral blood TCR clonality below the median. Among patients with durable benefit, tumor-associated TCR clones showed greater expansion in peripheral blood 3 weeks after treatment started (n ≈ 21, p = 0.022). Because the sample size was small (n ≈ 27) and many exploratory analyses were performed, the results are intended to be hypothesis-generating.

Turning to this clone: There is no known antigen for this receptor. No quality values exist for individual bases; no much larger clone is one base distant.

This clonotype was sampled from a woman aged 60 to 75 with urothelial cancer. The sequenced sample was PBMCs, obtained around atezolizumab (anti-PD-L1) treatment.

The sequence in DNA is TGTGCCAGCAGAGCGGGAGATGGAGCCGGGGAGCTGTTTTTT. This yields the protein CASRAGDGAGELFF. The V gene is TRBV6-5 and the J gene is TRBJ2-2; 8 junctional bases match TRBD2. The germline V gene sets CDR1 to MNHEY and CDR2 to SVGAGI. V is trimmed back by 6 bases and J by 6 bases, and the junction contains 6 bases that no gene match accounts for. The CDR3 runs 14 amino acids, cysteine and phenylalanine included. Solely the CDR3 DNA is kept, with 42 bases framed from the first base.